The rows below give T cell receptor beta chains drawn from one sample of a study of human T cells and chemical hapten exposure. TCRdb reprocessed the RACE reads via MiXCR and lists one record per CDR3 protein. The sample yields fewer than 300,000 distinct CDR3 sequences, 7.5% to 8% seen once. The sequences come from whole blood, collected in connection with sensitization to the hapten diphenylcyclopropenone (DPC). The receptors here all came from a man aged 18-30 years with alopecia areata. Some clones in this sample may be carry-over from other donors' samples. CDR3s include the opening cysteine and the closing phenylalanine or tryptophan. A D gene is named only where the DNA matches it firmly. Clone size is shown for a subset of rows, as once, few, many or a class of expanded clone.

clone_size	v_call	j_call	d_call	cdr3_nt	cdr3_aa
few	TRBV2	TRBJ1-1	NA	TGTGCCAGCAGATCGATATCTGACACTGAAGCTTTCTTT	CASRSISDTEAFF
NA	TRBV25-1	TRBJ1-3	NA	TGTGCCAGCAGTCCCCGACGACGGAGCTCTGGAAACACCATATATTTT	CASSPRRRSSGNTIYF
few	TRBV7-2	TRBJ2-3	TRBD1	TGTGCCAGCAGCTTACAAACGGGACAGAGAGATACGCAGTATTTT	CASSLQTGQRDTQYF
many	TRBV10-3	TRBJ2-3	NA	TGTGCCATCGGTTCCACAGATACGCAGTATTTT	CAIGSTDTQYF
few	TRBV6-5	TRBJ2-5	TRBD1	TGTGCCAGCAGTTGGGGGTACAGGGGAAGATTCCAAGAGACCCAGTACTTC	CASSWGYRGRFQETQYF
NA	TRBV7-2	TRBJ1-4	NA	TGTGCCAGCAGCAAAGGTGGCCCAGGGGAAAAACTGTTTTTT	CASSKGGPGEKLFF
many	TRBV10-3	TRBJ2-3	TRBD2	TGTGCCACCCGACTAGCGGGGAACAAGGCAGATACGCAGTATTTT	CATRLAGNKADTQYF
many	TRBV5-1	TRBJ2-3	TRBD1	TGCGCCAGCAGCCGGGACAGGGGCACCACAGATACGCAGTATTTT	CASSRDRGTTDTQYF
many	TRBV28	TRBJ1-5	NA	TGTGCCAGCAGAAAACCGGGGCAGGGAGGCGGTCAGCCCCAGCATTTT	CASRKPGQGGGQPQHF
few	TRBV27	TRBJ2-7	TRBD1	TGTGCCAGCAGCACAGGGGCCGCCTTTAAGCAGTACTTC	CASSTGAAFKQYF